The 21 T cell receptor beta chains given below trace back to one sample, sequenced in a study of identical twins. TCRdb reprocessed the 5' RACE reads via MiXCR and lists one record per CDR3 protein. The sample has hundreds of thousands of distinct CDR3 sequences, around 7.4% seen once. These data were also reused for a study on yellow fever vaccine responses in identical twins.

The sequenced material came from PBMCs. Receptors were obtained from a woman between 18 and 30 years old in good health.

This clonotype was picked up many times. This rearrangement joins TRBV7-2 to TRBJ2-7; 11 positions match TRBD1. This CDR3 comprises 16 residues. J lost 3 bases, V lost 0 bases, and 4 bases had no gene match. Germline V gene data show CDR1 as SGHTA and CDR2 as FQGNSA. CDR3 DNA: TGTGCCAGCAGCTTAGCAGGGACAGGGGGTATCTACGAGCAGTACTTC. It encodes CASSLAGTGGIYEQYF.

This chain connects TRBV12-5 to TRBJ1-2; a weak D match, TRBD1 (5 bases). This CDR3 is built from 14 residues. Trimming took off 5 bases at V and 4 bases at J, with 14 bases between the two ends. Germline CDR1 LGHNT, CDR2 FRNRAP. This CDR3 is CASGMPGPGYGYTF. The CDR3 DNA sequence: TGTGCTAGTGGTATGCCGGGGCCTGGCTATGGCTACACCTTC.

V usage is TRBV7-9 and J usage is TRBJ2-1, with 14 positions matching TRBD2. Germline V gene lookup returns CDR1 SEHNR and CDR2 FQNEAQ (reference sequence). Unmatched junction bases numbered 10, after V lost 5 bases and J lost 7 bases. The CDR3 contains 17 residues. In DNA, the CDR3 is TGTGCCAGCAGCCTGATCGTTGGACTAGCGGGAGGTAATGAGCAGTTCTTC. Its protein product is CASSLIVGLAGGNEQFF.

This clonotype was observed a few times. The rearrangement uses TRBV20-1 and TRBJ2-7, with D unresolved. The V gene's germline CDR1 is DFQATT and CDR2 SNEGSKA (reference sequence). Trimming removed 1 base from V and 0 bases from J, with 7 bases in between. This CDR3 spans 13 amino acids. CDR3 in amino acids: CSARALHSYEQYV. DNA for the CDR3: TGCAGTGCTAGAGCGCTACACTCCTACGAGCAGTACGTC.

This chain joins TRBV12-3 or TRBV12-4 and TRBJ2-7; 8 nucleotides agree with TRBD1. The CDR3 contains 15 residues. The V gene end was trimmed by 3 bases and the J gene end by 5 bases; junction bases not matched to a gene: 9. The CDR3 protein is CASSFQLRGRNEQYF. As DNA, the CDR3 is TGTGCCAGCAGTTTTCAGCTCAGGGGGCGCAACGAGCAGTACTTC.

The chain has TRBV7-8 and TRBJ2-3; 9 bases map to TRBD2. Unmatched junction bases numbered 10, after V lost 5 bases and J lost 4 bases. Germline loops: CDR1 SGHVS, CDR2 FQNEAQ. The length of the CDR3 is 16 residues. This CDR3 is CASSPPRGGKSDTQYF. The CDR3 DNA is TGTGCCAGCAGCCCACCGCGGGGGGGGAAGTCAGATACGCAGTATTTT.

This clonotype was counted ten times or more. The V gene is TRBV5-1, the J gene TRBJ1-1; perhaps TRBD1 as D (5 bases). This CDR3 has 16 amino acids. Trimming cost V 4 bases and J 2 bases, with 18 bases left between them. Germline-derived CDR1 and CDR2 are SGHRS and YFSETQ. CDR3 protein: CASSGGYLTGNTEAFF. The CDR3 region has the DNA TGCGCCAGCAGCGGTGGATACTTAACAGGTAACACTGAAGCTTTCTTT.

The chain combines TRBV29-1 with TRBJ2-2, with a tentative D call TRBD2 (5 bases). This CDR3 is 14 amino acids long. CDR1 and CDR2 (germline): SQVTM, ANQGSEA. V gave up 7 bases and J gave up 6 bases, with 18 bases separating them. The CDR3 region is CSAGSPGIAGELFF. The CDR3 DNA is TGCAGCGCTGGCTCCCCCGGGATCGCCGGGGAGCTGTTTTTT.

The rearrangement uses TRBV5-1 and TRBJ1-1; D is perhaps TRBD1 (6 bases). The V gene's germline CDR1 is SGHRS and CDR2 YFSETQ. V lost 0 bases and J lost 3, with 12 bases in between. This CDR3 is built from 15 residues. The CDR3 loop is CASSLGGAGDTEAFF. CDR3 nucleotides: TGCGCCAGCAGCTTGGGGGGGGCTGGGGACACTGAAGCTTTCTTT.

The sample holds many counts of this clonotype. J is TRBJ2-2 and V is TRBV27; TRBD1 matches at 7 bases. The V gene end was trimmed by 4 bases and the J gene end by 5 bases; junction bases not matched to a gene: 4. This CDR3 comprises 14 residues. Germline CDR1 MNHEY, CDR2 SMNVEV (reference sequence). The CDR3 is CASSYTGATGELFF. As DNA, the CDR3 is TGTGCCAGCAGTTATACAGGGGCGACCGGGGAGCTGTTTTTT.

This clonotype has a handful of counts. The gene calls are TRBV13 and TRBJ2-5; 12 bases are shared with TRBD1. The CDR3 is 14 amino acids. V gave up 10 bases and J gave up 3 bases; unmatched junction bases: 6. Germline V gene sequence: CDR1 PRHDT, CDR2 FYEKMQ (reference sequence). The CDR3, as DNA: TGTGCCACTAGGGACAGGGGGCAGGAAGAGACCCAGTACTTC. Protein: CATRDRGQEETQYF.

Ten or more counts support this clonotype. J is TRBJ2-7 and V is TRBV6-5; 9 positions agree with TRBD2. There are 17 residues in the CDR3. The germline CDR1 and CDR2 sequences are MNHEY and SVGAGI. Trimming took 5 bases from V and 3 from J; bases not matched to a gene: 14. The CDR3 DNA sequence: TGTGCCAGCAGTCGCTCGCGGGTGCTAGCGGGAATCTACGAGCAGTACTTC. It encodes CASSRSRVLAGIYEQYF.

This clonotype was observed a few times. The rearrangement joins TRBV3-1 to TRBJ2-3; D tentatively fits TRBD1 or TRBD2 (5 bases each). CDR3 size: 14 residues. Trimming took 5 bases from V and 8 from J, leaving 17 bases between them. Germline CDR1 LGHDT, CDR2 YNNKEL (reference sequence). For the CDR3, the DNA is TGTGCCAGCAGCACCCACGGGGCCGGAACTACGCAGTATTTT. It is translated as CASSTHGAGTTQYF.

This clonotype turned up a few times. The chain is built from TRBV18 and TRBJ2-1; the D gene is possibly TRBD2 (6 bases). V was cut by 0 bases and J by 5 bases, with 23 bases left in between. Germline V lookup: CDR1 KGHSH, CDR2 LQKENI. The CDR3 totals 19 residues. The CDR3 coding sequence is TGTGCCAGCTCACCACCGGCCCGTCTCCGGGACTTTGAAAACAATGAGCAGTTCTTC. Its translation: CASSPPARLRDFENNEQFF.

The CDR3 DNA reads TGTGCCAGCAGCCGAGGGACAGGGGGAGAGACCCAGTACTTC. Residues: CASSRGTGGETQYF. The chain recombines TRBV7-6 with TRBJ2-5; TRBD1 agrees at 11 bases. The J segment lost 4 bases and the V segment lost 5 bases, leaving 3 bases of the junction unmatched. The CDR3 has 14 residues. Germline assignment: CDR1 SGHVS and CDR2 FNYEAQ.

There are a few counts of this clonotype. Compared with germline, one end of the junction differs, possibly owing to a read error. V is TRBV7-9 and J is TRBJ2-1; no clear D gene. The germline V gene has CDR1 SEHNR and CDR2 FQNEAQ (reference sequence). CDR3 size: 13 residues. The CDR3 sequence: CASSLEGPPPPTF. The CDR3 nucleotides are TGTGCCAGCAGCTTAGAAGGACCACCTCCCCCGACCTTC.

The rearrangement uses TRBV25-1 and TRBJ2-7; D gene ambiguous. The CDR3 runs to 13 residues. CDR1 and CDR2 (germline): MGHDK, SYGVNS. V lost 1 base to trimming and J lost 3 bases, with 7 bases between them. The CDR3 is CASSESGYYEQYF. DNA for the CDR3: TGTGCCAGCAGTGAATCCGGGTACTACGAGCAGTACTTC.

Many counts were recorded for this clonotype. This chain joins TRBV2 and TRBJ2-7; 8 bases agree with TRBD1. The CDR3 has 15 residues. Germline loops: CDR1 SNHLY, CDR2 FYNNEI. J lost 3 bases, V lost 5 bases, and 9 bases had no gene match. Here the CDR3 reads CASSPEQGGGYEQYF. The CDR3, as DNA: TGTGCCAGCAGTCCCGAACAGGGGGGAGGCTACGAGCAGTACTTC.

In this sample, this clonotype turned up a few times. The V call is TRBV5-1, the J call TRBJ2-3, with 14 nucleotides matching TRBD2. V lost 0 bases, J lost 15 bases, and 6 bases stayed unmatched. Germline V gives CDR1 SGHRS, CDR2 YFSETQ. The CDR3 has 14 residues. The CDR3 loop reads CASSLEGLAGEGYF. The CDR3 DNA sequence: TGCGCCAGCAGCTTGGAGGGACTAGCGGGAGAAGGATATTTT.

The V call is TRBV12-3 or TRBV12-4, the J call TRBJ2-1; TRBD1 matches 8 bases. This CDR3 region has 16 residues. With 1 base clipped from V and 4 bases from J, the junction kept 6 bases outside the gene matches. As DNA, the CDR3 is TGTGCCAGCAGTTTAGGGGGGGACAGGACTTACAATGAGCAGTTCTTC. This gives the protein CASSLGGDRTYNEQFF.

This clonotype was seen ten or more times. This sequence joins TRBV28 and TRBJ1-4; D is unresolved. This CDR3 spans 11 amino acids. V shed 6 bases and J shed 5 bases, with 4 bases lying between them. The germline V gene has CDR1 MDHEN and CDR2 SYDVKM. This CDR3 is CASRLNEKLFF. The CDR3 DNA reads TGTGCCAGCAGGTTAAATGAAAAACTGTTTTTT.